This TCR beta chain comes out of a study of early T cells in non-severe SARS-CoV-2 infection. As for the study in general: The chains were unpaired, and the sequenced material was bulk RNA from unsorted whole blood. The study's findings and limits: VDJdb matching favored anti-spike CD8 responses, missing private and CD4 specificities.

Individual cDNA molecules were tagged with unique molecular identifiers. TCRdb reprocessed the 5' RACE reads with MiXCR, giving one entry per CDR3 protein. The sample yields around 40,000 distinct CDR3 sequences, 4.5% to 7.5% seen once. V gave up 6 bases and J gave up 6 bases; unmatched junction bases: 10. Germline V gene data show CDR1 as SNHLY and CDR2 as FYNNEI. This CDR3 is 14 amino acids long. This clonotype showed up many times. Its antigen is not identified. This sequence joins TRBV2 and TRBJ2-7; TRBD1 aligns across 8 bases. This sequence originates from an adult who was a healthcare worker with PCR-confirmed SARS-CoV-2 infection or an uninfected control (not recorded which). Sequenced input: whole blood. CDR3 in amino acids: CASSLGWTGLEQYF. The CDR3 nucleotides read TGTGCCAGCAGCCTTGGGTGGACAGGGCTCGAGCAGTACTTC.